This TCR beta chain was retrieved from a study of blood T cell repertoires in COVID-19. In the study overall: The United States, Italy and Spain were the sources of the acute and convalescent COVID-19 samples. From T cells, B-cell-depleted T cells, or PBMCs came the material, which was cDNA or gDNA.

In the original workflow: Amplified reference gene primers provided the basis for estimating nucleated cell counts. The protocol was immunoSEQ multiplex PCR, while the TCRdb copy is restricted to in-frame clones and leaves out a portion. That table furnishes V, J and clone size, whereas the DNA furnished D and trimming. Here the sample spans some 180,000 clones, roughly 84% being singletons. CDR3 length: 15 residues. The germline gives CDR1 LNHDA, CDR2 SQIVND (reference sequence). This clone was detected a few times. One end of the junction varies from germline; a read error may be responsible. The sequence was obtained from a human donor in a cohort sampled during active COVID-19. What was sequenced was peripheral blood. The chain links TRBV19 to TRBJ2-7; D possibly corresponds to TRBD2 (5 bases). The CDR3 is CASSIAAGRSHEQYF. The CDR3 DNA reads TGTGCCAGTAGTATCGCGGCGGGCCGCTCCCACGAGCAGTACTTC.